A selection of T cell receptor beta chains follows, all from one sample in a study of T cell repertoires in aging, cancer and after chemotherapy. TCRdb used MiXCR to reprocess the multiplex PCR reads, holding one entry per CDR3 protein. This table has roughly 1,900 distinct CDR3 sequences, approximately 28% appearing once. Sequencing was carried out using blood. The receptors were gathered from a human donor with a solid tumor. The conserved cysteine and the conserved F or W are not part of the CDR3 here.

V	J	CDR3
TRBV6-4	TRBJ2-1	ASSDSGDSNEQF
TRBV5-1	TRBJ2-3	ASSGAGGADTQY
TRBV27	TRBJ2-7	ASSPDSSSYEQY
TRBV6-5	TRBJ2-7	ASSYSDEQY
TRBV19	TRBJ2-1	ASSIGNPAGEQF
TRBV29-1	TRBJ1-4	SALTAYNEKLF
TRBV19	TRBJ1-1	ASSVKTGRIEAF
TRBV27	TRBJ1-6	ASSPRGAGDSPLH
TRBV13	TRBJ1-1	ASSSRGGYTKAF
TRBV20-1	TRBJ1-5	SARTDYSNQPQH
TRBV7-9	TRBJ2-2	ASSLAGGRTGELF
TRBV13	TRBJ1-1	ASSSDWGNTEAF
TRBV4-3	TRBJ2-1	ASSQFPGTSYNEQF
TRBV20-1	TRBJ2-5	SASPSGRYQETQY
TRBV18	TRBJ1-2	ASSPGHGGWDGYT
TRBV5-4	TRBJ1-2	ASSFSGIIDFYGYT
TRBV5-1	TRBJ2-2	ASSIGTPGGELF
TRBV5-5	TRBJ1-6	ASSGQSGTGGAYSPLH
TRBV7-2	TRBJ1-6	ASSLMSGSPLH
TRBV15	TRBJ1-2	ATSRDWDGYT
TRBV20-1	TRBJ1-1	SATDGNTEAF
TRBV29-1	TRBJ2-7	SVALGNSYEQY
TRBV18	TRBJ2-6	ASSPELSGANVLT
TRBV24-1	TRBJ2-7	ATNATGRNAIYEQY
TRBV5-4	TRBJ2-2	ASSYRLTGGGGETGELF
TRBV27	TRBJ2-5	ASSSLGSIKETQY
TRBV6-2/TRBV6-3	TRBJ2-1	ASSPVGSRSEEQF